This T cell receptor beta chain was recorded in a study of T cell responses to AZD1222 COVID-19 vaccine. The CDR3 is 14 amino acids. The ends lost 1 base at V and 3 bases at J; junction bases unmatched: 3. Germline V gene sequence: CDR1 SGHDT, CDR2 YYEEEE. Assay: immunoSEQ multiplex PCR; the TCRdb copy retains only in-frame clones and omits some. Altogether some 150,000 clones are present, 93% being singletons, with the ten largest covering about 5.1%. The sequencing here drew on peripheral blood, taken on day 0 of AZD1222 vaccination. The V and J genes are TRBV5-6 and TRBJ2-7; 8 nucleotides agree with TRBD1. The TCR sequence derives from an adult in good health. CDR3: CASSLPGGGYEQYF. CDR3 DNA: TGTGCCAGCAGCTTGCCAGGGGGCGGCTACGAGCAGTACTTC.